This entry features one T cell receptor (beta chain) sequence. Its antigen is unknown. The sample comes from a study of graft-versus-host responses after intestinal transplantation. Study-wide context: Uniformly, recipients were administered anti-thymocyte globulin induction with subsequent tacrolimus and steroids for around three years. Whole-study findings and limits: When patients had graft-donor T cell macrochimerism, their allografts held high graft-versus-host to host-versus-graft clonal ratios.

Between the trimmed V and J ends, which lost 0 bases and 0 bases, there was a span of 13 bases. This CDR3 spans 17 amino acids. The germline V gene has CDR1 LNHNV and CDR2 YYDKDF (reference sequence). This table comes from immunoSEQ multiplex PCR, and its TCRdb copy is limited to in-frame clones, with some not included. The sample has 15,000 to 20,000 clones; around 79% are singletons. The sample was PBMCs, taken 14 days after transplant. V usage is TRBV15 and J usage is TRBJ2-3, with D perhaps matching TRBD1 (5 bases). The sequence derives from a human patient who received an intestinal transplant, so some T cells may come from the graft donor. The CDR3 region has the DNA TGTGCCACCAGCAGAGAGAGTGGGGCGTCTAGCACAGATACGCAGTATTTT. Protein: CATSRESGASSTDTQYF.